These 8 T cell receptor beta chains were all obtained from the same sample, sequenced in a study of blood T cell repertoires in COVID-19. The repertoire was sequenced with immunoSEQ multiplex PCR; TCRdb's copy has only in-frame clones and lacks some. The table includes approximately 220,000 clones, 80% to 90% detected once. The source material was PBMCs or T cells enriched from blood (not recorded which). The receptors stem from a woman under 40 who had been exposed to COVID-19.

This rearrangement joins TRBV6-5 to TRBJ2-1; possibly TRBD2 for D (5 bases). The CDR3 covers 13 residues. Germline-derived CDR1 and CDR2 are MNHEY and SVGAGI. Trimming removed 0 bases at V and 9 bases at J, with 9 bases between. CDR3 sequence: CASSYSGSREQFF. The CDR3 nucleotides read TGTGCCAGCAGTTACTCGGGGAGTCGTGAGCAGTTCTTC.

The chain employs TRBV9 and TRBJ1-2; TRBD1 might be the D (6 bases). The CDR3 consists of 14 residues. CDR1 is SGDLS, CDR2 YYNGEE, per germline. V was pared by 4 bases and J by 2 bases, with 12 bases between. CDR3 region: CASSPQGPNYGYTF. The CDR3 coding sequence is TGTGCCAGCAGCCCCCAGGGGCCCAACTATGGCTACACCTTC.

This clone has a single count. This sequence joins TRBV10-1 and TRBJ2-1; possible D gene TRBD1, 5 bases. Germline V gives CDR1 WNHNN, CDR2 SYGVQD (reference sequence). This CDR3 has 13 residues. Trimming cost V 6 bases and J 4 bases, with 10 bases left between them. Written as DNA, the CDR3 is TGCGCCAGCAGACAGGACGGTTACAATGAGCAGTTCTTC. Translated, it gives CASRQDGYNEQFF.

This sequence joins TRBV25-1 and TRBJ1-5; D perhaps matches TRBD1 (5 bases). V shed 5 bases and J shed 3 bases, with 11 bases lying between them. Looked up from germline, CDR1 is MGHDK and CDR2 is SYGVNS. The CDR3 consists of 14 residues. CDR3 in DNA: TGTGCCAGCAGTCCAGGACACCCCAATCAGCCCCAGCATTTT. Translation: CASSPGHPNQPQHF.

This chain joins TRBV9 and TRBJ1-3; D possibly corresponds to TRBD1 (5 bases). In germline, CDR1 is SGDLS, CDR2 YYNGEE. Trimming shortened V by 7 bases and J by 2 bases, and 19 bases separated the two germline ends. CDR3 length: 16 amino acids. The CDR3 DNA follows: TGTGCCAGCTCCCAAAGACAGAACGGTCCTGGAAACACCATATATTTT. Residues: CASSQRQNGPGNTIYF.

CDR3 amino acids: CASSQELEGWTGELFF. CDR3 DNA sequence: TGTGCCAGCAGCCAAGAACTGGAGGGCTGGACCGGGGAGCTGTTTTTT. The chain recombines TRBV4-2 with TRBJ2-2, with D maybe TRBD2 (6 bases). V lost 0 bases and J 5 bases, leaving 13 bases between the germline ends. CDR3 length equals 16 residues. Germline V lookup: CDR1 LGHNA, CDR2 YNFKEQ.

The V gene is TRBV6-5, the J gene TRBJ2-1; D gene unclear. In germline, CDR1 is MNHEY, CDR2 SVGAGI. V was clipped by 5 bases and J by 6 bases, with 14 bases between them. The length of the CDR3 is 14 residues. The CDR3 is CASSLKPQVNEQFF. CDR3 bases: TGTGCCAGCAGTCTTAAGCCCCAGGTCAATGAGCAGTTCTTC.

V usage is TRBV9 and J usage is TRBJ2-2; 8 bases fit TRBD1. This CDR3 region has 15 residues. V lost 4 bases, J lost 6 bases, and 8 bases stayed unmatched. Germline V lookup: CDR1 SGDLS, CDR2 YYNGEE. The CDR3: CASSTGQGRAGELFF. In nucleotides, the CDR3 is TGTGCCAGCAGCACCGGACAGGGTCGGGCCGGGGAGCTGTTTTTT.